Listed here are 31 T cell receptor beta chains from one sample, sequenced in a study of beta chain features in type 1 diabetes (dated by TCRdb to about 2018). The library relied on the immunoSEQ multiplex PCR assay. The entire isolated RNA was reverse transcribed using the High Capacity cDNA Reverse Transcription Kit, and thus expressed TCRB transcripts were sequenced. This immuneACCESS table, as held by TCRdb, lists in-frame sequences with V and J called but not all clones. Of the missing ones, under half trace to an unresolved V gene in checked studies; the others have no known cause. Present in this sample are roughly 330,000 clones, roughly 9.6% of which were seen just once. The ten largest clones add up to about 0.014% of the sample. Sequenced input: naive CD4+ T cells from blood. This specimen's cell subset or site label, per the study, means: true naive CD4+ T cells. The receptor source for this set is a woman younger than 45 in good health.

In its sample, this clone was seen a few times. Other DNA sequences of this sample code for an identical CDR3. The chain joins TRBV10-3 to TRBJ2-3; 13 nucleotides agree with TRBD2. Germline V gene data show CDR1 as ENHRY and CDR2 as SYGVKD. CDR3 length equals 17 residues. V shed 0 bases, J shed 3 bases, and the junction held 3 bases outside the gene matches. CDR3 nucleotides: TGTGCCATCAGTGAGTCTGGACTAGCGGGAGTGACAGATACGCAGTATTTT. Encoded protein: CAISESGLAGVTDTQYF.

This clone occurred a few times. V gene TRBV6-6 combines with J gene TRBJ1-1; D is possibly TRBD1 (5 bases). This CDR3 is 15 amino acids long. Germline V gene data show CDR1 as MNHNY and CDR2 as SVGAGI (reference sequence). Trimming shortened V by 2 bases and J by 4 bases, and 14 bases separated the two germline ends. The DNA for the CDR3 is TGTGCCAGCAGTTACGAGTGGGGGGGTGGCACTGAAGCTTTCTTT. Translating gives CASSYEWGGGTEAFF.

This chain connects TRBV7-9 to TRBJ2-3; D gene unclear. The CDR3 sequence is 12 residues long. Trimming removed 5 bases from V and 4 bases from J, with 7 bases in between. The germline CDR1 and CDR2 sequences are SEHNR and FQNEAQ (reference sequence). The DNA for the CDR3 is TGTGCCAGCAGCCTTATCGCAGATACGCAGTATTTT. Its translation is CASSLIADTQYF.

This clone was counted only a few times. J is TRBJ2-1 and V is TRBV14, with TRBD2 matching over 8 bases. Germline V gives CDR1 SGHDN, CDR2 FVKESK. The CDR3 totals 16 residues. Trimming took 0 bases from V and 7 from J; bases not matched to a gene: 8. The CDR3 region is CASSQDTPRLANEQFF. CDR3 coding DNA: TGTGCCAGCAGCCAAGATACCCCCCGACTAGCGAATGAGCAGTTCTTC.

V gene TRBV18 combines with J gene TRBJ2-1, with 8 positions matching TRBD2. The V gene end was trimmed by 4 bases and the J gene end by 2 bases; junction bases not matched to a gene: 10. CDR1 KGHSH and CDR2 LQKENI come from the germline V gene. The CDR3 has 17 amino acids. CDR3 loop: CASSLSLAVRPYNEQFF. The DNA of the CDR3 is TGTGCCAGCTCACTCTCACTAGCGGTTAGACCCTACAATGAGCAGTTCTTC.

The chain couples TRBV6-6 to TRBJ2-7; 9 bases match TRBD1. Germline CDR1 reads MNHNY; CDR2 reads SVGAGI (reference sequence). The junction had 4 bases not matched to a gene; V was cut back by 2 bases and J by 2 bases. The CDR3 spans 15 residues. CDR3 DNA sequence: TGTGCCAGCAGTTACCCGGGACAGGGCACCTACGAGCAGTACTTC. Translated, it gives CASSYPGQGTYEQYF.

The J gene is TRBJ2-5, the V gene TRBV6-6, with a tentative D call TRBD2 (7 bases). Looked up from germline, CDR1 is MNHNY and CDR2 is SVGAGI (reference sequence). The CDR3 contains 14 residues. The V and J ends lost 6 bases and 5 bases respectively, with 16 bases between them. CDR3 DNA: TGTGCCAGCAGGCCTAGCGGAGGGGGGGAGACCCAGTACTTC. Amino acids: CASRPSGGGETQYF.

The chain uses TRBV9 and TRBJ1-4; D is ambiguous. Trimming left V 0 bases short and J 5 bases short, with 8 bases between. This CDR3 spans 14 amino acids. Germline V gene lookup returns CDR1 SGDLS and CDR2 YYNGEE. CDR3 in amino acids: CASSVAGINEKLFF. The CDR3 bases are TGTGCCAGCAGCGTAGCCGGGATAAATGAAAAACTGTTTTTT.

In its sample, this clone was seen a few times. The rearrangement joins TRBV12-5 to TRBJ2-5, with 7 bases lining up with TRBD2. J gave up 9 bases and V 6 bases, and 7 bases lay outside the gene matches. The CDR3 runs to 12 residues. Germline V CDR1 and CDR2: LGHNT, FRNRAP. The CDR3 reads CASGSGRSAQYF. CDR3 DNA sequence: TGTGCTAGTGGGTCCGGGAGGAGCGCCCAGTACTTC.

This clone was seen a handful of times. The chain couples TRBV28 to TRBJ2-7, with 9 nucleotides matching TRBD2. CDR1 is MDHEN and CDR2 is SYDVKM in the germline V gene. This CDR3 spans 15 amino acids. The junction had 8 bases not matched to a gene; V was cut back by 6 bases and J by 2 bases. The CDR3 DNA is TGTGCCAGCAGCAAACCTAGCGGGGTAACCTACGAGCAGTACTTC. Protein product: CASSKPSGVTYEQYF. Combining the CDR3 with reference TRBV28 and TRBJ2-7 gives the whole variable domain DVKVTQSSRYLVKRTGEKVFLECVQDMDHENMFWYRQDPGLGLRLIYFSYDVKMKEKGDIPEGYSVSREKKERFSLILESASTNQTSMYLCASSKPSGVTYEQYFGPGTRLTVT.

This clone was picked up a small number of times. This chain joins TRBV7-3 and TRBJ2-3; TRBD2 matches at 9 bases. The CDR3 has 16 residues. The trim removed 1 base at V and 6 bases at J, leaving 8 bases unmatched. Per germline, CDR1 SGHTA and CDR2 FQGTGA. The CDR3 here is CASSLNLAGSWDTQYF. CDR3 nucleotides: TGTGCCAGCAGCTTAAACCTAGCGGGAAGTTGGGATACGCAGTATTTT.

This clone was seen once. The chain links TRBV6-5 to TRBJ1-2; 9 nucleotides line up with TRBD1. The CDR3 is 13 amino acids. V lost 5 bases, J lost 7 bases, and 5 bases stayed unmatched. The germline V gene encodes CDR1 MNHEY and CDR2 SVGAGI. The CDR3 region has the DNA TGTGCCAGCAGTCTGACAGGGGGTGGTGGCTACACCTTC. This translates into CASSLTGGGGYTF.

This clone has only a few counts. The genes are TRBV28 and TRBJ2-3, with D hard to call. Trimming took 5 bases from V and 4 from J, leaving 16 bases between them. This CDR3 is built from 15 residues. Germline-derived CDR1 and CDR2 are MDHEN and SYDVKM. In nucleotides, the CDR3 is TGTGCCAGCAGTCCATTAGATAGCCTCGCAGATACGCAGTATTTT. This gives the protein CASSPLDSLADTQYF.

This chain links TRBV7-3 with TRBJ1-2; TRBD1 might be the D (5 bases). The CDR3 length is 17 residues. From germline, CDR1 is SGHTA and CDR2 FQGTGA. V was cut by 2 bases and J by 2 bases, with 18 bases left in between. CDR3 sequence (DNA): TGTGCCAGCAGCTTAGGTCCAGGGCCCGAACAAAACTATGGCTACACCTTC. As protein: CASSLGPGPEQNYGYTF.

This chain joins TRBV5-1 and TRBJ2-7; 8 bases fit TRBD1. CDR1 is SGHRS and CDR2 is YFSETQ in the germline V gene. The CDR3 runs to 14 residues. The V and J ends lost 5 bases and 7 bases, in that order; junction bases with no gene match: 11. The CDR3 coding sequence is TGCGCCAGCAGTTCCTGGCAGGGGGCCGGAGAGCAGTACTTC. Residues: CASSSWQGAGEQYF.

V and J are TRBV9 and TRBJ2-3, with 10 positions matching TRBD2. Trimming at V came to 8 bases and at J to 3 bases, leaving 9 bases not matched to a gene. Germline lookup yields CDR1 SGDLS and CDR2 YYNGEE. The CDR3 is 15 amino acids. The CDR3 reads CASTLSSGSTDTQYF. The CDR3 DNA is TGTGCCAGTACCTTGTCTAGCGGGAGTACAGATACGCAGTATTTT. The full variable domain, with the rest looked up from reference TRBV9 and TRBJ2-3, is DSGVTQTPKHLITATGQRVTLRCSPRSGDLSVYWYQQSLDQGLQFLIQYYNGEERAKGNILERFSAQQFPDLHSELNLSSLELGDSALYFCASTLSSGSTDTQYFGPGTRLTVL.

The V call is TRBV15, the J call TRBJ2-7, with D tentatively TRBD2 (5 bases). With 6 bases removed from V and 3 bases from J, the gap between germline ends came to 12 bases. This CDR3 is built from 13 residues. Germline loops: CDR1 LNHNV, CDR2 YYDKDF (reference sequence). CDR3 residues: CATSREPIYEQYF. For the CDR3, the DNA is TGTGCCACCAGTAGGGAGCCGATCTACGAGCAGTACTTC.

This clone showed up just a few times. The chain is built from TRBV7-2 and TRBJ1-5, with D unresolved. The CDR3 is 14 residues long. Germline CDR1 reads SGHTA; CDR2 reads FQGNSA. V lost 6 bases, J lost 7 bases, and 16 bases lay in between. The CDR3 sequence: CASSLSGRQQPQHF. CDR3 bases: TGTGCCAGCAGTCTCAGCGGGCGGCAGCAGCCCCAGCATTTT.

This clone has more than one count but fewer than ten. The rearrangement joins TRBV5-1 to TRBJ2-5; D is perhaps TRBD1 (6 bases). This CDR3 is built from 15 residues. Between the trimmed V and J ends, which lost 1 base and 4 bases, there was a span of 14 bases. Germline V gene data show CDR1 as SGHRS and CDR2 as YFSETQ. CDR3 loop: CASSLNWGPGETQYF. The CDR3 coding sequence is TGCGCCAGCAGCTTGAATTGGGGGCCGGGAGAGACCCAGTACTTC.

The chain uses TRBV9 and TRBJ2-5, with 7 bases fitting TRBD1. Germline V gene data show CDR1 as SGDLS and CDR2 as YYNGEE. This CDR3 spans 16 amino acids. Trimming cost V 4 bases and J 5 bases; bases outside gene matches: 14. The CDR3 loop reads CASSPGAPQGLETQYF. The CDR3 DNA sequence: TGTGCCAGCAGCCCCGGGGCCCCACAGGGGCTGGAGACCCAGTACTTC.

The rearrangement links TRBV11-1 to TRBJ2-3; 11 bases align to TRBD2. J lost 1 base, V lost 5 bases, and 2 bases had no gene match. This CDR3 is built from 15 residues. Germline V gene data show CDR1 as SGHAT and CDR2 as FQDESV (reference sequence). The CDR3 DNA sequence: TGTGCCAGCAGCCAGACTAGCGGGGGCACAGATACGCAGTATTTT. Translation: CASSQTSGGTDTQYF.

This clone was seen more than once but under ten times. This chain uses TRBV7-3 with TRBJ1-1; D gene ambiguous. The V end lost 5 bases, the J end lost 0 bases, and 13 bases lay between the germline ends. Looked up from germline, CDR1 is SGHTA and CDR2 is FQGTGA. CDR3 size: 15 residues. CDR3 sequence reads: CASSPGDGMNTEAFF. CDR3 nucleotide sequence: TGTGCCAGCAGCCCGGGTGACGGAATGAACACTGAAGCTTTCTTT.

V usage is TRBV7-6 and J usage is TRBJ2-3; the match to TRBD2 covers 14 bases. Germline lookup yields CDR1 SGHVS and CDR2 FNYEAQ. V lost 5 bases and J lost 5; bases outside the gene matches: 6. The length of the CDR3 is 16 residues. CDR3 nucleotides: TGTGCCAGCAGCCTGGGACTAGCGGGAGCAGGAGATACGCAGTATTTT. Protein product: CASSLGLAGAGDTQYF.

This clone appeared a few times. The J gene is TRBJ2-5, the V gene TRBV7-2, with 10 bases fitting TRBD1. Looked up from germline, CDR1 is SGHTA and CDR2 is FQGNSA. V shed 3 bases and J 8 bases; nucleotides not matched to a gene: 15. This CDR3 has 17 amino acids. CDR3 protein: CASSFFQGGQGIGTQYF. The CDR3 DNA is TGTGCCAGCAGCTTCTTTCAGGGGGGACAGGGGATCGGAACCCAGTACTTC.

This clone was observed a few times. V is TRBV21-1 and J is TRBJ2-2; the table's D call, TRBD2, was not checked against the DNA. TRBV21-1 is recorded as a pseudogene. CDR3 length: 15 residues. CDR3 nucleotides: TGTGCCAGCAAGTGGCGGGAGGGAAACACCGGGGAGCTGTTTTTT. Translating it yields CASKWREGNTGELFF.

This clone was counted between two and nine times. The J gene is TRBJ1-5, the V gene TRBV5-8, with TRBD1 matching 7 bases. Unmatched junction bases numbered 6, after V lost 4 bases and J lost 2 bases. Per germline, CDR1 SGHTS and CDR2 YDEGEE. This CDR3 comprises 15 residues. In nucleotides, the CDR3 is TGTGCCAGCAGCGGGAGGACAGGCGGCAATCAGCCCCAGCATTTT. Translated: CASSGRTGGNQPQHF.

The chain links TRBV5-8 to TRBJ2-3; weak D call: TRBD2 (5 bases). The ends were cut back, 9 bases at V and 7 bases at J, with 18 bases in the middle. The V gene's germline CDR1 is SGHTS and CDR2 YDEGEE. The CDR3 is 13 amino acids. CDR3 nucleotides: TGTGCCACATCGGAGGAGAGATTGAATACGCAGTATTTT. Protein sequence: CATSEERLNTQYF.

The genes are TRBV5-1 and TRBJ2-1, with 8 bases lining up with TRBD2. The CDR3 totals 14 residues. V was clipped by 5 bases and J by 3 bases; unmatched bases: 4. Germline V gene lookup returns CDR1 SGHRS and CDR2 YFSETQ. For the CDR3, the DNA is TGCGCCAGCAGTCCCGGGAGGGGCTACAATGAGCAGTTCTTC. The encoded protein is CASSPGRGYNEQFF. Supplemented by reference TRBV5-1 and TRBJ2-1, the full variable domain reads KAGVTQTPRYLIKTRGQQVTLSCSPISGHRSVSWYQQTPGQGLQFLFEYFSETQRNKGNFPGRFSGRQFSNSRSEMNVSTLELGDSALYLCASSPGRGYNEQFFGPGTRLTVL.

Regarding this clone: The sample has other DNA sequences that encode this CDR3 too. The chain is built from TRBV18 and TRBJ1-1; the D gene is possibly TRBD1 (5 bases). This CDR3 has 13 amino acids. V lost 3 bases and J 1 base, leaving 6 bases between the germline ends. Germline V gives CDR1 KGHSH, CDR2 LQKENI. CDR3 sequence: CASSPQGNTEAFF. In nucleotides, the CDR3 is TGTGCCAGCTCACCCCAGGGGAACACTGAAGCTTTCTTT.

Only a few counts were recorded for this clone. The rearrangement joins TRBV7-3 to TRBJ2-1; possible D gene TRBD2, 6 bases. CDR1 and CDR2 (germline): SGHTA, FQGTGA. This CDR3 is built from 13 residues. Trimming took 1 base from V and 5 from J, leaving 6 bases between them. CDR3 amino acids: CASSLRGDNEQFF. The CDR3 coding sequence is TGTGCCAGCAGCTTAAGGGGGGACAATGAGCAGTTCTTC.

The chain employs TRBV6-5 and TRBJ2-1, with TRBD1 matching over 9 bases. The CDR3 contains 13 residues. Germline V gives CDR1 MNHEY, CDR2 SVGAGI. Trimming at V came to 8 bases and at J to 4 bases, leaving 3 bases not matched to a gene. The CDR3 is CASRQGVYNEQFF. The DNA for the CDR3 is TGTGCCAGCCGACAGGGGGTGTACAATGAGCAGTTCTTC.